This T cell receptor (beta chain) was sequenced for a study of cytomegalovirus exposure and HLA in healthy donors. Study background: Early on, a data release was issued that held 65 million to 100 million unique TCRs from HLA-typed donors. General study points: A cluster of highly shared sequence variants was likely a sequencing artifact.

Details on this clone: Its antigen remains unidentified.

It was with 60 Vbeta and 13 Jbeta primers that the PCR ran. Using immunoSEQ multiplex PCR, the repertoire was profiled, and TCRdb retains in-frame clones only, with some absent. Of 150,000 or so clones listed, around 81% are singletons. The germline CDR1 and CDR2 sequences are SGHRS and YFSETQ. CDR3 length: 16 residues. V was cut by 0 bases and J by 5 bases, with 17 bases left in between. The sequence was collected from a woman in her thirties or forties in good health and CMV-seronegative. Sequenced: PBMCs. The chain has TRBV5-1 and TRBJ2-5, with D perhaps matching TRBD2 (6 bases). CDR3 DNA sequence: TGCGCCAGCAGCTTGGGTACGGGAGCCGGTGGGGAGACCCAGTACTTC. Amino acids: CASSLGTGAGGETQYF.